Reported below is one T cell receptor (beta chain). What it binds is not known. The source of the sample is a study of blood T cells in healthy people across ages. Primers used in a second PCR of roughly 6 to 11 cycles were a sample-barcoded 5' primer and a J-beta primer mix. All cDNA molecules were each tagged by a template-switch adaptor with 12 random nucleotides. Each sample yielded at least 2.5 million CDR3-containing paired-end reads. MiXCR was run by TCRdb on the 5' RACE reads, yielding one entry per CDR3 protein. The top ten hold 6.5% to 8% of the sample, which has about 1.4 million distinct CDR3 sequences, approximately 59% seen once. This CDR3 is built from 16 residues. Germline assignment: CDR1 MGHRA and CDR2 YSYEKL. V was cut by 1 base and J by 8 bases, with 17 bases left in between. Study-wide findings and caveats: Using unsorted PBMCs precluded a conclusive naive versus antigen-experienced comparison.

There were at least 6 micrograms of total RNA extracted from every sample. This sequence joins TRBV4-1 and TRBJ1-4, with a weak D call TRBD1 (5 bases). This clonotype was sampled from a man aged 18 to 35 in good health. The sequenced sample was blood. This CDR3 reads CASSQGRGGVKEKLFF. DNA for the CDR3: TGCGCCAGCAGCCAAGGTCGTGGGGGAGTAAAGGAAAAACTGTTTTTT.